The 9 T cell receptor beta chains below come from one sample, sequenced in a study of cytomegalovirus exposure and HLA in healthy donors. Primers for the PCR totalled 60 Vbeta and 13 Jbeta. Using immunoSEQ multiplex PCR, the repertoire was profiled, and TCRdb retains in-frame clones only, with some absent. The profile covers about 120,000 clones, with roughly 80% appearing a single time and over 25% taken by the ten largest. Sequenced material: PBMCs. Source of these receptors: a man aged 55-75 years in good health and CMV-seropositive.

The chain carries TRBV2 and TRBJ1-1; the match to TRBD1 covers 7 bases. V shed 8 bases, J shed 5 bases, and the junction held 8 bases outside the gene matches. Looked up from germline, CDR1 is SNHLY and CDR2 is FYNNEI. The CDR3 has 13 amino acids. Here the CDR3 reads CASSTQGETEAFF. The CDR3 DNA sequence: TGTGCCAGCTCAACCCAGGGGGAGACTGAAGCTTTCTTT.

The chain combines TRBV10-3 with TRBJ2-1, with a weak D call TRBD1 (6 bases). Germline assignment: CDR1 ENHRY and CDR2 SYGVKD. Trimming removed 7 bases at V and 7 bases at J, with 26 bases between. The CDR3 runs 17 residues. Here the CDR3 reads CAITWFPGAKFGNEQFF. As DNA, the CDR3 is TGTGCCATCACCTGGTTCCCAGGGGCAAAGTTTGGGAATGAGCAGTTCTTC.

J is TRBJ2-5 and V is TRBV5-4; a weak D match, TRBD2 (6 bases). In germline, CDR1 is SGHNT, CDR2 YYREEE (reference sequence). The CDR3 loop spans 15 amino acids. V was cut by 3 bases and J by 1 base, with 13 bases left in between. In nucleotides, the CDR3 is TGTGCCAGCAGCTCCCCGACTAGTACCCAAGAGACCCAGTACTTC. Its protein is CASSSPTSTQETQYF.

The chain combines TRBV11-3 with TRBJ2-3; TRBD2 matches 8 bases. Per the germline V gene, CDR1 is SGHNT and CDR2 is YENEEA. V lost 0 bases to trimming and J lost 4 bases; unmatched junction nucleotides: 0. The CDR3 consists of 14 residues. CDR3 sequence reads: CASSLETSADTQYF. In nucleotides, the CDR3 is TGTGCCAGCAGCTTAGAGACTAGCGCAGATACGCAGTATTTT.

The CDR3 protein is CASSRDRASYEQYF. CDR3 coding DNA: TGTGCCAGCAGTAGAGACAGGGCCTCCTACGAGCAGTACTTC. The chain links TRBV2 to TRBJ2-7; TRBD1 matches 7 bases. The germline V gene has CDR1 SNHLY and CDR2 FYNNEI. J gave up 0 bases and V 5 bases, and 4 bases lay outside the gene matches. The CDR3 covers 14 residues.

The rearrangement joins TRBV15 to TRBJ2-6; TRBD1 is a possible D gene (5 bases). Germline V gives CDR1 LNHNV, CDR2 YYDKDF (reference sequence). Trimming shortened V by 1 base and J by 0 bases, and 10 bases separated the two germline ends. The CDR3 sequence is 17 residues long. The CDR3 loop reads CATSRVRGLSGANVLTF. The CDR3, as DNA: TGTGCCACCAGCAGAGTTAGGGGCCTCTCTGGGGCCAACGTCCTGACTTTC. Filled out from reference TRBV15 and TRBJ2-6, the complete variable domain reads DAMVIQNPRYQVTQFGKPVTLSCSQTLNHNVMYWYQQKSSQAPKLLFHYYDKDFNNEADTPDNFQSRRPNTSFCFLDIRSPGLGDTAMYLCATSRVRGLSGANVLTFGAGSRLTVL.

The chain links TRBV29-1 to TRBJ1-4; D call uncertain. The CDR3 consists of 12 residues. Per the germline V gene, CDR1 is SQVTM and CDR2 is ANQGSEA. V lost 5 bases to trimming and J lost 6 bases, with 10 bases between them. Written as DNA, the CDR3 is TGCAGCGTTAGAGTGAGGGATGAAAAACTGTTTTTT. It encodes CSVRVRDEKLFF.

The chain uses TRBV7-9 and TRBJ1-4; tentatively, D is TRBD1 (5 bases). Trimming shortened V by 0 bases and J by 6 bases, and 11 bases separated the two germline ends. Per germline, CDR1 SEHNR and CDR2 FQNEAQ (reference sequence). The CDR3 has 15 residues. DNA for the CDR3: TGTGCCAGCAGCTTAGCTGCAGGGTCTGATGAAAAACTGTTTTTT. Translation gives CASSLAAGSDEKLFF.

The rearrangement links TRBV6-6 to TRBJ1-5; 7 bases are a match to TRBD1. CDR1 and CDR2 from the germline V gene are MNHNY and SVGAGI (reference sequence). Germline trimming cut 5 bases from V and 3 bases from J; bases unmatched to any gene: 10. The CDR3 runs to 16 residues. CDR3 nucleotide sequence: TGTGCCAGCAGTATCGGGACAGAGGTGGCCAATCAGCCCCAGCATTTT. Translating it yields CASSIGTEVANQPQHF.